The 6 T cell receptor beta chains below were found in one sample sequenced in a study of blood T cell repertoires in COVID-19. Generated by immunoSEQ multiplex PCR, the TCRdb table keeps only in-frame clones and is missing some. The profile shows over 55,000 clones, around 80% of them singletons. What was sequenced was peripheral blood. These receptors all come from a woman aged 55-75 years with acute or convalescent COVID-19.

The V call is TRBV29-1, the J call TRBJ2-2; tentatively, D is TRBD2 (7 bases). Germline CDR1 and CDR2: SQVTM and ANQGSEA. Trimming pared 4 bases from V and 5 bases from J, leaving 17 bases between. The CDR3 spans 15 residues. For the CDR3, the DNA is TGCAGCGTTGTCGGGGGCGCGGGAGCTACCGGGGAGCTGTTTTTT. Translated, it gives CSVVGGAGATGELFF.

The J gene is TRBJ2-3, the V gene TRBV2; 9 nucleotides agree with TRBD2. This CDR3 is 14 amino acids long. With 9 bases clipped from V and 4 bases from J, the junction kept 8 bases outside the gene matches. Germline V lookup: CDR1 SNHLY, CDR2 FYNNEI. CDR3 residues: CARGGGLASDTQYF. DNA for the CDR3: TGTGCCAGGGGAGGGGGACTAGCCTCAGATACGCAGTATTTT.

This chain joins TRBV7-2 and TRBJ2-7; 8 nucleotides line up with TRBD1. The CDR3 spans 14 residues. CDR1 and CDR2 (germline): SGHTA, FQGNSA. The ends lost 1 base at V and 2 bases at J; junction bases unmatched: 1. The CDR3 coding sequence is TGTGCCAGCAGCTTAGGACAGGGGACCTACGAGCAGTACTTC. Residues: CASSLGQGTYEQYF.

The CDR3 DNA reads TGCGCCAGCACCCTAGAGGACAGGGGGCGTAGTGAAAAACTGTTTTTT. It yields the protein CASTLEDRGRSEKLFF. The genes are TRBV5-1 and TRBJ1-4; the match to TRBD1 covers 11 bases. The ends lost 6 bases at V and 7 bases at J; junction bases unmatched: 11. Germline V lookup: CDR1 SGHRS, CDR2 YFSETQ. The CDR3 is 16 amino acids. The full variable domain, rest sourced from reference TRBV5-1 and TRBJ1-4, is KAGVTQTPRYLIKTRGQQVTLSCSPISGHRSVSWYQQTPGQGLQFLFEYFSETQRNKGNFPGRFSGRQFSNSRSEMNVSTLELGDSALYLCASTLEDRGRSEKLFFGSGTQLSVL.

The V gene is TRBV12-3 or TRBV12-4, the J gene TRBJ1-2; D might be TRBD1 (5 bases). The CDR3 loop spans 12 amino acids. V was clipped by 4 bases and J by 8 bases, with 11 bases between them. The CDR3 sequence is CASSSSRVGYTF. The DNA for the CDR3 is TGTGCCAGCAGTTCCTCCAGGGTCGGCTACACCTTC.

This chain links TRBV7-8 with TRBJ1-2, with 8 bases that match TRBD1. The CDR3 totals 12 residues. CDR1 is SGHVS, CDR2 FQNEAQ, per germline. V lost 5 bases to trimming and J lost 8 bases; unmatched junction nucleotides: 4. The CDR3 sequence: CASSPRDRGYTF. DNA of the CDR3: TGTGCCAGCAGCCCCCGGGACAGGGGCTACACCTTC.